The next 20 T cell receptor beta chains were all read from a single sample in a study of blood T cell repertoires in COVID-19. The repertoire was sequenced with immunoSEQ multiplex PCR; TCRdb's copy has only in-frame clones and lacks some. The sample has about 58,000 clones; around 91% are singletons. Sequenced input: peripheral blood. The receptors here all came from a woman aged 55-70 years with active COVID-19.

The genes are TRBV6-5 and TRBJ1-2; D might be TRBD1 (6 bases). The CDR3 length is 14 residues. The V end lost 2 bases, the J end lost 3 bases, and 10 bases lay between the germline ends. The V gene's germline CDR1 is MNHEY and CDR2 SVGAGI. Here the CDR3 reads CASSYGGLDYGYTF. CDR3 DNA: TGTGCCAGCAGTTACGGGGGCCTGGACTATGGCTACACCTTC.

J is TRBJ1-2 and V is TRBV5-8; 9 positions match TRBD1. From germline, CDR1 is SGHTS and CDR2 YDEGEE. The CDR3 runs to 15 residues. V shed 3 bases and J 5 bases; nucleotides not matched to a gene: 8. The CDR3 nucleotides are TGTGCCAGCAGCTGGGGACAGGGAGGCCTGTATGGCTACACCTTC. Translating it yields CASSWGQGGLYGYTF.

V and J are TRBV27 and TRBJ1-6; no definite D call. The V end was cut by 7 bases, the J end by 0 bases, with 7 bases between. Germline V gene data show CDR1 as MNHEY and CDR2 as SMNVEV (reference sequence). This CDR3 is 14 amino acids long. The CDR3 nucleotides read TGTGCCAGCACCGCGAACTCCTATAATTCACCCCTCCACTTT. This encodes CASTANSYNSPLHF.

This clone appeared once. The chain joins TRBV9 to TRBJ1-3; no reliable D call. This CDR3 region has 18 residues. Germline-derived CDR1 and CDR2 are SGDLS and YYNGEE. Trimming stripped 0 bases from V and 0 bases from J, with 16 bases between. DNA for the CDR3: TGTGCCAGCAGCGTAGGGGGAGTCCGCCTTAGCTCTGGAAACACCATATATTTT. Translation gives CASSVGGVRLSSGNTIYF.

CDR3 nucleotides: TGTGCCAGCAGCTTCGGGGGGGCTACAGATACGCAGTATTTT. This gives the protein CASSFGGATDTQYF. The chain uses TRBV7-3 and TRBJ2-3; 8 bases match TRBD2. V gave up 3 bases and J gave up 3 bases; unmatched junction bases: 2. This CDR3 has 14 residues. Germline values: CDR1 SGHTA, CDR2 FQGTGA.

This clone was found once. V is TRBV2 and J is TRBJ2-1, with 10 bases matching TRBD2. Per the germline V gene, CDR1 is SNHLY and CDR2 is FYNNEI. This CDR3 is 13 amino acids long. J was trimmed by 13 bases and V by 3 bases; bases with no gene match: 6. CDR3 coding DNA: TGTGCCAGCAGTGAGGCTAGCGGGGGCCAACAGTTCTTC. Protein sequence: CASSEASGGQQFF.

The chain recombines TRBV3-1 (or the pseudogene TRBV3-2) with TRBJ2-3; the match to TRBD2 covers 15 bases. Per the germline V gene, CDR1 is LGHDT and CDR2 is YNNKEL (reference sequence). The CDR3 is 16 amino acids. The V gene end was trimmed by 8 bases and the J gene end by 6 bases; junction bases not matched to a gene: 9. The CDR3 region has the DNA TGTGCCAGCCGGTGGGGACTAGCGGGGGGCCCGGATACGCAGTATTTT. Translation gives CASRWGLAGGPDTQYF.

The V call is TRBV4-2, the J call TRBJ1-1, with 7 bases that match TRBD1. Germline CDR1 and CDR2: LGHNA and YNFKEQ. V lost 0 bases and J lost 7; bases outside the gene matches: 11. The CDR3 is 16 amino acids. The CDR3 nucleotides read TGTGCCAGCAGCCAAGAAAGCGGGCAGGGGGACAGTGAAGCTTTCTTT. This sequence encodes CASSQESGQGDSEAFF.

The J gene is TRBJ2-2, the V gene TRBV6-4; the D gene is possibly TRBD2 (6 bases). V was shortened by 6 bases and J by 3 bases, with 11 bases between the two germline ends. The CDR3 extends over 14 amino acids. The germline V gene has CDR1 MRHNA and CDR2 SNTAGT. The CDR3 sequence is CASSPGLYTGELFF. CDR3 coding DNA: TGTGCCAGCAGCCCGGGACTTTACACCGGGGAGCTGTTTTTT.

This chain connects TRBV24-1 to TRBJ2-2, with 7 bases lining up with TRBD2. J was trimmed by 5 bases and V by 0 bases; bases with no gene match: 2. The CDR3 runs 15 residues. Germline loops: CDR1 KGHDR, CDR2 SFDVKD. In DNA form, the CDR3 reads TGTGCCACCAGTGATTTGCCCGGGGGGACCGGGGAGCTGTTTTTT. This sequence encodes CATSDLPGGTGELFF.

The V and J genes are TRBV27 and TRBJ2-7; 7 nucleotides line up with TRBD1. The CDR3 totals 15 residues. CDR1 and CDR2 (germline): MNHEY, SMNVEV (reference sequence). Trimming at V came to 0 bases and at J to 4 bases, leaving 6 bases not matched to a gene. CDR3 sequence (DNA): TGTGCCAGCAGTTTATCTCGACAGGGTGGGTACGAGCAGTACTTC. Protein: CASSLSRQGGYEQYF.

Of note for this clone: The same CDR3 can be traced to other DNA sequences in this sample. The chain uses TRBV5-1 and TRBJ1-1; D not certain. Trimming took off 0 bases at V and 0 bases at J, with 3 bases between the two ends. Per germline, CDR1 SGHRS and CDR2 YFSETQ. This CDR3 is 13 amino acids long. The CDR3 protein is CASSLALNTEAFF. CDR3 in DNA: TGCGCCAGCAGCTTGGCTCTGAACACTGAAGCTTTCTTT.

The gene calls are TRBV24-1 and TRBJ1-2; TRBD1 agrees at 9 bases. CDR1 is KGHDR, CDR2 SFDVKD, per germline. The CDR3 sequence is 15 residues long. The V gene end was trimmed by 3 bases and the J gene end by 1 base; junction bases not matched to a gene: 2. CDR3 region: CATSDGTGSNYGYTF. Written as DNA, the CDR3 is TGTGCCACCAGTGATGGGACAGGGAGTAACTATGGCTACACCTTC.

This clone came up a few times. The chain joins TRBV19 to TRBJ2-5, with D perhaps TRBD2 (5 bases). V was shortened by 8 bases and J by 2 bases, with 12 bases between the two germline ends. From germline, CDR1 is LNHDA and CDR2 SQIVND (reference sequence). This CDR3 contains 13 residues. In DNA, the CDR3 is TGTGCCAGTGCGGACTTCGCGCAAGAGACCCAGTACTTC. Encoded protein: CASADFAQETQYF.

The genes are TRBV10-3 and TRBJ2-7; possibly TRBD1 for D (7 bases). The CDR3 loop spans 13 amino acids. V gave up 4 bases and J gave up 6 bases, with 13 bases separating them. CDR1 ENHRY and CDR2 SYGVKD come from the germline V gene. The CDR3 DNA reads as TGTGCCATCAGTGCTTGGCAGGGGGGCGAGCAGTACTTC. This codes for CAISAWQGGEQYF.

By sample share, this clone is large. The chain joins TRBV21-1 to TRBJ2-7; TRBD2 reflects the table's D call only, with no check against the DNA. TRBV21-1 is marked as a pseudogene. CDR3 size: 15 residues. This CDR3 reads CASRGGPGGTREQYF. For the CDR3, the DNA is TGTGCCAGCAGGGGGGGGCCAGGAGGTACTCGCGAGCAGTACTTC.

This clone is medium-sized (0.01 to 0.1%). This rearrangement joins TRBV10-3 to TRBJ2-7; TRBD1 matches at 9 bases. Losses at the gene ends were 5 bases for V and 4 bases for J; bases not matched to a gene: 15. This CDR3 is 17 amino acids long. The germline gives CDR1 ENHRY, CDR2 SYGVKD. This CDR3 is CAISFSPDRGKDYEQYF. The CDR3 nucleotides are TGTGCCATCAGTTTCTCCCCGGACAGGGGAAAGGATTACGAGCAGTACTTC.

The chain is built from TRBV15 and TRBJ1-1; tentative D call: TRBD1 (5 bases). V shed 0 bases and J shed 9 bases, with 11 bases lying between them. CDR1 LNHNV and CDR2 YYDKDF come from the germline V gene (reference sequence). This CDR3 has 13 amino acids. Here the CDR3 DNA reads TGTGCCACCAGCAGAGATGGGTCAGGGAAAGCTTTCTTT. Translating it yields CATSRDGSGKAFF. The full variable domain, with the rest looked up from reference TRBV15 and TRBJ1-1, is DAMVIQNPRYQVTQFGKPVTLSCSQTLNHNVMYWYQQKSSQAPKLLFHYYDKDFNNEADTPDNFQSRRPNTSFCFLDIRSPGLGDTAMYLCATSRDGSGKAFFGQGTRLTVV.

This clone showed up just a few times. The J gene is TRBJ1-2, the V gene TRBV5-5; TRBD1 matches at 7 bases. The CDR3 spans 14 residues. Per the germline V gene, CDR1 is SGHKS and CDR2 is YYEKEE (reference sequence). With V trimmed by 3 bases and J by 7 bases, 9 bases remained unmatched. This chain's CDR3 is CASSSGQVGGGYTF. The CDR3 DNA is TGTGCCAGCAGCTCTGGACAGGTTGGGGGTGGCTACACCTTC. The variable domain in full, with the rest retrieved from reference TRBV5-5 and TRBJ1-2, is DAGVTQSPTHLIKTRGQQVTLRCSPISGHKSVSWYQQVLGQGPQFIFQYYEKEERGRGNFPDRFSARQFPNYSSELNVNALLLGDSALYLCASSSGQVGGGYTFGSGTRLTVV.

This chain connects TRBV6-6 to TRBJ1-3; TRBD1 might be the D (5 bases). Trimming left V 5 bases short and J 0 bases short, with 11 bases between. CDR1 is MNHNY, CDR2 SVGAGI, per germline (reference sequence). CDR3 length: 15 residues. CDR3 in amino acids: CASSPSGASGNTIYF. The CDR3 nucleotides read TGTGCCAGCAGTCCAAGCGGGGCCTCTGGAAACACCATATATTTT.